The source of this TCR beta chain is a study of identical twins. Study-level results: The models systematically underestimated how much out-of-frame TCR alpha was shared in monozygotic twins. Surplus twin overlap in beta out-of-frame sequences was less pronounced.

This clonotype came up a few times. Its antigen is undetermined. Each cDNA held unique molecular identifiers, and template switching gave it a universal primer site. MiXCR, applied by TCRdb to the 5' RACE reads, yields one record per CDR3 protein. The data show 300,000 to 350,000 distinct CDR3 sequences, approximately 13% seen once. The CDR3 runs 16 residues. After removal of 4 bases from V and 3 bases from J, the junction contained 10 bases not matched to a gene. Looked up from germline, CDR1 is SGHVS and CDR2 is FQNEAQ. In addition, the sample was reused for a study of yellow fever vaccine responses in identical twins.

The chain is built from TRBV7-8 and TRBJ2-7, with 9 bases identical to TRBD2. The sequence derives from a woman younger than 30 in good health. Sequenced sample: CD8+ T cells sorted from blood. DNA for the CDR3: TGTGCCAGCAGCTCCTGGGGAGCGGGGGGATACTACGAGCAGTACGTC. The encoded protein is CASSSWGAGGYYEQYV.